This entry is about one TCR beta chain. This specimen comes from a study of blood T cell repertoires in COVID-19. Authors' analysis steps: Nucleated cell counts were estimated from reference gene primer amplification. Some clones are missing from TCRdb's copy, which holds only in-frame ones; the method was immunoSEQ multiplex PCR. V and J calls and clone size are those listed in that table; D and trimming were worked out from the DNA. The profile shows about 75,000 clones, about 91% of them singletons. The sample consisted of peripheral blood. This TCR was recovered from a woman aged 50 to 60 with acute or convalescent COVID-19.

The CDR3 spells CASSLSVGSSYNEQFF. Written as DNA, the CDR3 is TGTGCCAGCTCCCTATCCGTCGGGAGCTCCTACAATGAGCAGTTCTTC. J is TRBJ2-1 and V is TRBV18; tentatively, D is TRBD2 (6 bases). CDR3 length: 16 residues. V was trimmed by 6 bases and J by 0 bases, leaving 15 bases between them. In germline, CDR1 is KGHSH, CDR2 LQKENI.